The rows below give T cell receptor beta chains drawn from one sample of a study of T-cell memory formation after mild COVID-19. From the 5' RACE reads, TCRdb called clonotypes with MiXCR, one entry per CDR3 protein. The table has around 440,000 distinct CDR3 sequences, about 20% seen once. What was sequenced was PBMCs or a T cell subset sorted from them (not recorded which). These receptors came from an adult woman who had mild COVID-19 (a few samples of this study predate the infection). Cell type and time point are not known. Both conserved end residues are part of each CDR3. D genes are given only for firm matches. Clone size is stated in some rows and not others, as once, few, many or a class when expanded.

V gene: TRBV5-1
J gene: TRBJ2-3
clone size: .
D gene: TRBD2
CDR3 DNA: TGCGCCAGCAGACTCCCTAGCGGGGGACGATATACGCAGTATTTT
CDR3 protein: CASRLPSGGRYTQYF

V gene: TRBV12-3/TRBV12-4
J gene: TRBJ2-7
clone size: .
D gene: TRBD1
CDR3 DNA: TGTGCCAGCAGTCGACGGACAGGGTCTCTCTCCTACGAGCAGTACTTC
CDR3 protein: CASSRRTGSLSYEQYF

V gene: TRBV5-1
J gene: TRBJ2-7
clone size: few
D gene: TRBD1
CDR3 DNA: TGCGCCAGCAGCTTTGGGGCAGGGGGCACTCACGAGCAGTACTTC
CDR3 protein: CASSFGAGGTHEQYF

V gene: TRBV29-1
J gene: TRBJ1-1
clone size: many
D gene: .
CDR3 DNA: TGCAGCGTTGTTTGGGGGATCGAAGCTTTCTTT
CDR3 protein: CSVVWGIEAFF

V gene: TRBV5-6
J gene: TRBJ2-7
clone size: few
D gene: .
CDR3 DNA: TGTGCCAGCAGCTTGCAGGGGCTATTAGAAGAGCAGTACTTC
CDR3 protein: CASSLQGLLEEQYF

V gene: TRBV7-2
J gene: TRBJ2-7
clone size: few
D gene: .
CDR3 DNA: TGTGCCAGCAGCCGGGCTCTCTCCTACGAGCAGTACTTC
CDR3 protein: CASSRALSYEQYF

V gene: TRBV3-1
J gene: TRBJ2-5
clone size: many
D gene: .
CDR3 DNA: TGTGCCAGCAGCCAAGACCGGCGGGGCCAAGAGACCCAGTACTTC
CDR3 protein: CASSQDRRGQETQYF

V gene: TRBV7-9
J gene: TRBJ1-1
clone size: .
D gene: .
CDR3 DNA: TGTGCCAGCAGCTTGGGGTCACAGAACACTGAAGCTTTCTTT
CDR3 protein: CASSLGSQNTEAFF

V gene: TRBV30
J gene: TRBJ2-3
clone size: many
D gene: .
CDR3 DNA: TGTGCCTGGAGTGTTGGAGGGGTCGGCACAGATACGCAGTATTTT
CDR3 protein: CAWSVGGVGTDTQYF

V gene: TRBV23-1
J gene: TRBJ2-7
clone size: many
D gene: .
CDR3 DNA: TGCGCCAGCAGTCAATCCCCTGAGCCAAACCGGACAGCCGGTTCGTACGAGCAGTACTTC
CDR3 protein: CASSQSPEPNRTAGSYEQYF

V gene: TRBV29-1
J gene: TRBJ1-1
clone size: .
D gene: .
CDR3 DNA: TGCAGCGTTCCTACCCCGGGCCGTTTGGCCACTGAAGCTTTCTTT
CDR3 protein: CSVPTPGRLATEAFF

V gene: TRBV7-2
J gene: TRBJ1-1
clone size: few
D gene: .
CDR3 DNA: TGTGCCAGCAGCTTATCTATATTGGGTGGGAGTACTGAAGCTTTCTTT
CDR3 protein: CASSLSILGGSTEAFF

V gene: TRBV29-1
J gene: TRBJ1-1
clone size: few
D gene: .
CDR3 DNA: TGCAGCGTTGAAATCGGCACAAGGGGCACTGAAGCTTTCTTT
CDR3 protein: CSVEIGTRGTEAFF

V gene: TRBV2
J gene: TRBJ2-2
clone size: few
D gene: .
CDR3 DNA: TGTGCCAGCAAGCTGGGCAGAGCTAACACCGGGGAGCTGTTTTTT
CDR3 protein: CASKLGRANTGELFF

V gene: TRBV12-3/TRBV12-4
J gene: TRBJ2-7
clone size: .
D gene: .
CDR3 DNA: TGTGCCAGCGCCGGGACTGGAGTCTCGAAGCAGTACTTC
CDR3 protein: CASAGTGVSKQYF

V gene: TRBV5-4
J gene: TRBJ1-2
clone size: .
D gene: TRBD1
CDR3 DNA: TGTGCCAGCAGCTCGCAGTCAGGGGGCAATGGCTACACCTTC
CDR3 protein: CASSSQSGGNGYTF

V gene: TRBV5-1
J gene: TRBJ2-1
clone size: few
D gene: TRBD2
CDR3 DNA: TGCGCCAGCAGCTCGGGACTAGCGGGAGATCCCTACAATGAGCAGTTCTTC
CDR3 protein: CASSSGLAGDPYNEQFF

V gene: TRBV6-6
J gene: TRBJ2-7
clone size: .
D gene: TRBD1
CDR3 DNA: TGTGCCAGCAGTGCGACAGGGAACGAGCAGTACTTC
CDR3 protein: CASSATGNEQYF

V gene: TRBV6-4
J gene: TRBJ1-1
clone size: few
D gene: .
CDR3 DNA: TGTGCCAGCAGTGACTCAAGGCGAGGGACTGAAGCTTTCTTT
CDR3 protein: CASSDSRRGTEAFF

V gene: TRBV5-6
J gene: TRBJ1-1
clone size: few
D gene: TRBD1
CDR3 DNA: TGTGCCAGCAGCGTCGGACAGGGGGCTTACACTGAAGCTTTCTTT
CDR3 protein: CASSVGQGAYTEAFF

V gene: TRBV29-1
J gene: TRBJ2-1
clone size: many
D gene: .
CDR3 DNA: TGCAGCGTTGGACAGATCAATGAGCAGTTCTTC
CDR3 protein: CSVGQINEQFF

V gene: TRBV10-3
J gene: TRBJ2-7
clone size: .
D gene: TRBD1
CDR3 DNA: TGTGCCATCAGTTACAGGGGGCTAAACGAGCAGTACTTC
CDR3 protein: CAISYRGLNEQYF

V gene: TRBV12-3/TRBV12-4
J gene: TRBJ2-3
clone size: .
D gene: .
CDR3 DNA: TGTGCCAGCAGTTTTATCCCGCAGGGAAGAAGCACAGATACGCAGTATTTT
CDR3 protein: CASSFIPQGRSTDTQYF

V gene: TRBV7-2
J gene: TRBJ2-2
clone size: .
D gene: .
CDR3 DNA: TGTGCCACCCAACCTGGCGGAAACACCGGGGAGCTGTTTTTT
CDR3 protein: CATQPGGNTGELFF

V gene: TRBV7-8
J gene: TRBJ2-1
clone size: few
D gene: .
CDR3 DNA: TGTGCCAGCAGCCCACTGGGGGGAGCCCTCTACAATGAGCAGTTCTTC
CDR3 protein: CASSPLGGALYNEQFF

V gene: TRBV20-1
J gene: TRBJ2-1
clone size: few
D gene: TRBD1
CDR3 DNA: TGCAGTGCTAGAGAGCCCGGGACAGGGGTTAATGAGCAGTTCTTC
CDR3 protein: CSAREPGTGVNEQFF

V gene: TRBV4-2
J gene: TRBJ1-3
clone size: many
D gene: .
CDR3 DNA: TGTGCCAGCAGCCAAGATGGGGGAACCGGAAACACCATATATTTT
CDR3 protein: CASSQDGGTGNTIYF

V gene: TRBV10-3
J gene: TRBJ2-1
clone size: few
D gene: .
CDR3 DNA: TGTGCCATCAACCACAGGGAAAGCTCCTACAATGAGCAGTTCTTC
CDR3 protein: CAINHRESSYNEQFF

V gene: TRBV7-9
J gene: TRBJ2-7
clone size: few
D gene: TRBD1
CDR3 DNA: TGTGCCAGCAGCTTTGACAGGGTGCCTCCCTACGAGCAGTACTTC
CDR3 protein: CASSFDRVPPYEQYF

V gene: TRBV24-1
J gene: TRBJ2-3
clone size: few
D gene: .
CDR3 DNA: TGTGCCACCAGTCGGGATCGAAGGACAGATACGCAGTATTTT
CDR3 protein: CATSRDRRTDTQYF

V gene: TRBV29-1
J gene: TRBJ2-1
clone size: .
D gene: TRBD2
CDR3 DNA: TGCAGCGTTGACGGCGGGCTAGCGGGAGTTCGGAATGAGCAGTTCTTC
CDR3 protein: CSVDGGLAGVRNEQFF

V gene: TRBV14
J gene: TRBJ2-1
clone size: .
D gene: .
CDR3 DNA: TGTGCCAGCAGCCCCCCGATCTTC
CDR3 protein: CASSPPIF

V gene: TRBV3-1
J gene: TRBJ2-3
clone size: many
D gene: .
CDR3 DNA: TGTGCCAGCAGCCAAGTCCGGGACTTCGGTGATACGCAGTATTTT
CDR3 protein: CASSQVRDFGDTQYF

V gene: TRBV11-2
J gene: TRBJ2-4
clone size: .
D gene: TRBD1
CDR3 DNA: TGTGCCAGCAGCACAGGGACAGGGGGCTGGGCAGCCAAAAACATTCAGTACTTC
CDR3 protein: CASSTGTGGWAAKNIQYF

V gene: TRBV9
J gene: TRBJ2-2
clone size: many
D gene: TRBD2
CDR3 DNA: TGTGCCAGCAGCCCCCGGGACTACCGCACCGGGGAGCTGTTTTTT
CDR3 protein: CASSPRDYRTGELFF

V gene: TRBV24-1
J gene: TRBJ2-1
clone size: few
D gene: .
CDR3 DNA: TGTGCCTCCGGGCCCGGGGTGGGTGAGCAGTTCTTC
CDR3 protein: CASGPGVGEQFF

V gene: TRBV20-1
J gene: TRBJ2-5
clone size: .
D gene: TRBD2
CDR3 DNA: TGCAGTGTTCCGAGGTCGGGGGGAACCCAGGAGACCCAGTACTTC
CDR3 protein: CSVPRSGGTQETQYF

V gene: TRBV9
J gene: TRBJ1-4
clone size: .
D gene: .
CDR3 DNA: TGTGCCAGCAGCACCACCGGGGGGGCAACTAATGAAAAACTGTTTTTT
CDR3 protein: CASSTTGGATNEKLFF

V gene: TRBV18
J gene: TRBJ1-4
clone size: few
D gene: .
CDR3 DNA: TGTGCCAGCTCACCAACCCAGACGCTTAATGAAAAACTGTTTTTT
CDR3 protein: CASSPTQTLNEKLFF

V gene: TRBV29-1
J gene: TRBJ2-7
clone size: .
D gene: TRBD2
CDR3 DNA: TGCAGCGTTGAATTCGGTAGCGGGTCCTACGAGCAGTACTTC
CDR3 protein: CSVEFGSGSYEQYF

V gene: TRBV30
J gene: TRBJ1-1
clone size: few
D gene: TRBD1
CDR3 DNA: TGTGCCTGGAGTCAACAGACAGGGATGAGAACTTTCTTT
CDR3 protein: CAWSQQTGMRTFF

V gene: TRBV3-1
J gene: TRBJ1-1
clone size: few
D gene: TRBD1
CDR3 DNA: TGTGCCAGCAGCCCCGTCCCGGGACAGGGATCGAGGACTGAAGCTTTCTTT
CDR3 protein: CASSPVPGQGSRTEAFF

V gene: TRBV29-1
J gene: TRBJ2-2
clone size: few
D gene: TRBD2
CDR3 DNA: TGCAGCGTCGCTACTAGCGGCACCGGGGAGCTGTTTTTT
CDR3 protein: CSVATSGTGELFF

V gene: TRBV5-4
J gene: TRBJ2-7
clone size: few
D gene: .
CDR3 DNA: TGTGCCAGCAGCTTGGCAGGGTACCCCGGCGAGCAGTACTTC
CDR3 protein: CASSLAGYPGEQYF

V gene: TRBV24-1
J gene: TRBJ2-1
clone size: .
D gene: .
CDR3 DNA: TGTGCCACCAGTGACTCATCAGCCGGTCGGTTATTATCAGTGGAGCAGTTCTTC
CDR3 protein: CATSDSSAGRLLSVEQFF

V gene: TRBV6-5
J gene: TRBJ2-7
clone size: few
D gene: .
CDR3 DNA: TGTGCCAGCAGTTACCGGGCTGGAGCCTACGAGCAGTACTTC
CDR3 protein: CASSYRAGAYEQYF

V gene: TRBV9
J gene: TRBJ1-3
clone size: few
D gene: .
CDR3 DNA: TGTGCCAGCAGCGATGGGTTTGGGGGTGGAAACACCATATATTTT
CDR3 protein: CASSDGFGGGNTIYF

V gene: TRBV7-9
J gene: TRBJ2-1
clone size: .
D gene: .
CDR3 DNA: TGTGCCAGCAGCTTAGATCCGGGCTCCTACAATGAGCAGTTCTTC
CDR3 protein: CASSLDPGSYNEQFF

V gene: TRBV5-1
J gene: TRBJ2-3
clone size: .
D gene: .
CDR3 DNA: TGCGCCAGCAGCTTGGGGGTAGGTGGCGGCGACACAGATACGCAGTATTTT
CDR3 protein: CASSLGVGGGDTDTQYF

V gene: TRBV7-2
J gene: TRBJ1-2
clone size: .
D gene: .
CDR3 DNA: TGTGCCAGCAGCTTAGCCCGAGTAGCTAACTATGGCTACACCTTC
CDR3 protein: CASSLARVANYGYTF

V gene: TRBV30
J gene: TRBJ2-1
clone size: many
D gene: .
CDR3 DNA: TGTGCCTGGAGTGACGGGCGTAAGAGTGAGCAGTTCTTC
CDR3 protein: CAWSDGRKSEQFF

V gene: TRBV25-1
J gene: TRBJ1-1
clone size: few
D gene: .
CDR3 DNA: TGCGCGGCTTCGTGGGGCACTGAAGCTTTCTTT
CDR3 protein: CAASWGTEAFF

V gene: TRBV12-3/TRBV12-4
J gene: TRBJ2-1
clone size: .
D gene: TRBD2
CDR3 DNA: TGTGCCAGCAGTTGGCTAGCGGAACCGCGGGTCTTC
CDR3 protein: CASSWLAEPRVF